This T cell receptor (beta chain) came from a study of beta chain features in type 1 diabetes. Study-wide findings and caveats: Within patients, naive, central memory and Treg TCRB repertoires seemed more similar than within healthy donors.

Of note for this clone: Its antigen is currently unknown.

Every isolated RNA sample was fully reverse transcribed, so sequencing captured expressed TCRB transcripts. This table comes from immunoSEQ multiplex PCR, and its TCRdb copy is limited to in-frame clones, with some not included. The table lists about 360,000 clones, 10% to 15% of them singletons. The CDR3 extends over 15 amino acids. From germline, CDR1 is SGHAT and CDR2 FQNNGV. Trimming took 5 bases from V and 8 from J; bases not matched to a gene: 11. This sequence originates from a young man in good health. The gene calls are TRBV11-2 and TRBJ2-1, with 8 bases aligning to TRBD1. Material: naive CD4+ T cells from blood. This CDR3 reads CASSQLRTGIYEQFF. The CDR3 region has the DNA TGTGCCAGCAGCCAGCTACGGACAGGGATATATGAGCAGTTCTTC.